This T cell receptor (beta chain) emerged from a study of T cells in Graves' hyperthyroidism and ophthalmopathy. As concerns this clonotype: Its antigen is undetermined.

TCR beta CDR3 sequences were amplified from RNA transcripts. The TCR CDR3 was amplified in a first-round RT-PCR using the HTBI primer set. A single record per CDR3 protein comes from TCRdb applying MiXCR to the multiplex PCR reads. This sample has over 700,000 distinct CDR3 sequences; 35% occur once, and the top ten carry around 31%. Points from the study as a whole: Ophthalmopathy prediction by the model preceded onset by a median 6.5 months.

The TCR originated in a middle-aged woman with Graves' hyperthyroidism. Sample: blood.

The CDR3 region has the DNA TGTGCCAGCAGCCCACTAATCGGGCAGTTCTTC. Translating it yields CASSPLIGQFF. The V and J genes are TRBV7-6 and TRBJ2-1; D unclear. Per the germline V gene, CDR1 is SGHVS and CDR2 is FNYEAQ. V was pared by 5 bases and J by 12 bases, with 11 bases between. This CDR3 comprises 11 residues. Filled out from reference TRBV7-6 and TRBJ2-1, the complete variable domain reads GAGVSQSPRYKVTKRGQDVALRCDPISGHVSLYWYRQALGQGPEFLTYFNYEAQQDKSGLPNDRFSAERPEGSISTLTIQRTEQRDSAMYRCASSPLIGQFFGPGTRLTVL.